The 23 T cell receptor beta chains below all came from one sample that was sequenced in a study of OX40 agonist ivuxolimab in advanced cancers. The repertoire was sequenced with immunoSEQ multiplex PCR; TCRdb's copy has only in-frame clones and lacks some. The table lists roughly 60,000 clones, around 87% of them singletons, with roughly 5% in the top ten. The specimen comprised CD4+ or CD8+ T cells sorted from blood, sampled in a trial of the OX40 agonist ivuxolimab. The receptors shown here come from an adult with an advanced solid tumor such as melanoma, head and neck, liver or kidney cancer.

The chain joins TRBV30 to TRBJ2-7; perhaps TRBD2 as D (5 bases). This CDR3 contains 16 residues. V gave up 0 bases and J gave up 5 bases, with 20 bases separating them. In germline, CDR1 is GTSNPN, CDR2 SVGIG (reference sequence). The CDR3, as DNA: TGTGCCTGGAGTGTACGGGGTCACCTAGAAGTCCACGAGCAGTACTTC. Translated: CAWSVRGHLEVHEQYF.

V and J are TRBV19 and TRBJ1-1; no clear D gene. The CDR3 loop spans 12 amino acids. Germline assignment: CDR1 LNHDA and CDR2 SQIVND (reference sequence). With 5 bases removed from V and 1 base from J, the gap between germline ends came to 5 bases. CDR3 amino acids: CASSFTNTEAFF. As DNA, the CDR3 is TGTGCCAGTAGTTTTACGAACACTGAAGCTTTCTTT.

The V call is TRBV7-8, the J call TRBJ1-4; 8 bases are a match to TRBD1. The length of the CDR3 is 14 residues. Germline lookup yields CDR1 SGHVS and CDR2 FQNEAQ. The V segment lost 4 bases and the J segment 5 bases; nucleotides outside the gene matches: 3. CDR3 sequence (DNA): TGTGCCAGCAGCTCGACAGGGGAGAATGAAAAACTGTTTTTT. Translation gives CASSSTGENEKLFF.

The chain links TRBV6-5 to TRBJ2-7; maybe TRBD1 (5 bases). V dropped 8 bases and J dropped 7 bases, with 12 bases sitting between them. Germline lookup yields CDR1 MNHEY and CDR2 SVGAGI. The CDR3 covers 11 residues. CDR3 residues: CASSSGLEQYF. The CDR3, as DNA: TGTGCCAGCTCCTCAGGGTTAGAGCAGTACTTC.

CDR3 region: CSVEERAGGTDTQYF. As DNA, the CDR3 is TGCAGCGTTGAAGAAAGGGCGGGGGGCACAGATACGCAGTATTTT. The chain recombines TRBV29-1 with TRBJ2-3; 7 bases are a match to TRBD2. This CDR3 is 15 amino acids long. V shed 0 bases and J 1 base; nucleotides not matched to a gene: 4. CDR1 is SQVTM and CDR2 is ANQGSEA in the germline V gene.

The chain recombines TRBV5-1 with TRBJ2-4; a possible D gene is TRBD1 (6 bases). The CDR3 totals 15 residues. Trimming took 0 bases from V and 1 from J, leaving 8 bases between them. The germline V gene encodes CDR1 SGHRS and CDR2 YFSETQ. The CDR3, as DNA: TGCGCCAGCAGCTTGGGGCAGGGGGCCAAAAACATTCAGTACTTC. This gives the protein CASSLGQGAKNIQYF. The whole variable domain, remainder taken from reference TRBV5-1 and TRBJ2-4, is KAGVTQTPRYLIKTRGQQVTLSCSPISGHRSVSWYQQTPGQGLQFLFEYFSETQRNKGNFPGRFSGRQFSNSRSEMNVSTLELGDSALYLCASSLGQGAKNIQYFGAGTRLSVL.

The V and J genes are TRBV7-2 and TRBJ2-2; 12 bases are a match to TRBD2. CDR3 length equals 16 residues. CDR1 SGHTA and CDR2 FQGNSA come from the germline V gene. Unmatched junction bases numbered 5, after V lost 5 bases and J lost 4 bases. The CDR3 DNA reads as TGTGCCAGCAGCGAGTGGACTAGCGGGGCCACCGGGGAGCTGTTTTTT. Translated, it gives CASSEWTSGATGELFF.

The table lists this clone with a few counts. The chain links TRBV29-1 to TRBJ2-1, with 9 bases matching TRBD2. V shed 5 bases and J 3 bases; nucleotides not matched to a gene: 5. The CDR3 loop spans 14 amino acids. Germline CDR1 reads SQVTM; CDR2 reads ANQGSEA. CDR3 sequence: CSVLGSGSYNEQFF. CDR3 DNA sequence: TGCAGCGTTTTGGGTAGCGGGAGCTACAATGAGCAGTTCTTC.

The chain joins TRBV5-6 to TRBJ2-7; 13 bases align to TRBD2. V was clipped by 5 bases and J by 0 bases; unmatched bases: 11. Germline V gene sequence: CDR1 SGHDT, CDR2 YYEEEE. The length of the CDR3 is 18 residues. CDR3 region: CASSFTSGRAPISYEQYF. For the CDR3, the DNA is TGTGCCAGCAGTTTTACTAGCGGGAGGGCCCCTATCTCCTACGAGCAGTACTTC.

The rearrangement uses TRBV19 and TRBJ1-1, with D possibly TRBD1 on 5 matching bases. The germline gives CDR1 LNHDA, CDR2 SQIVND (reference sequence). This CDR3 contains 14 residues. V shed 7 bases and J shed 4 bases, with 16 bases lying between them. The CDR3 DNA follows: TGTGCCAGTAACCAGGGATGGGGAGGCACTGAAGCTTTCTTT. Translated: CASNQGWGGTEAFF.

The V and J genes are TRBV5-1 and TRBJ2-3, with 8 nucleotides matching TRBD1. Germline CDR1 is SGHRS and CDR2 is YFSETQ. After removal of 2 bases from V and 3 bases from J, the junction contained 8 bases not matched to a gene. This CDR3 is 16 amino acids long. CDR3 sequence reads: CASSLTGQGITDTQYF. The CDR3 DNA follows: TGCGCCAGCAGCTTAACCGGACAGGGTATAACAGATACGCAGTATTTT.

The genes are TRBV10-3 and TRBJ2-7, with TRBD1 matching over 7 bases. This CDR3 has 14 amino acids. Germline V lookup: CDR1 ENHRY, CDR2 SYGVKD. Unmatched junction bases numbered 10, after V lost 7 bases and J lost 4 bases. This CDR3 reads CAITPSGQYYEQYF. As DNA, the CDR3 is TGTGCCATCACTCCATCGGGACAGTATTACGAGCAGTACTTC.

The chain links TRBV5-5 to TRBJ1-3, with D perhaps matching TRBD1 (5 bases). The CDR3 totals 15 residues. Germline CDR1 and CDR2: SGHKS and YYEKEE (reference sequence). V lost 2 bases, J lost 2 bases, and 11 bases lay in between. CDR3 residues: CASSFFQGTGNTIYF. The CDR3 bases are TGTGCCAGCAGCTTTTTCCAGGGAACTGGAAACACCATATATTTT. The full variable domain, with the rest looked up from reference TRBV5-5 and TRBJ1-3, is DAGVTQSPTHLIKTRGQQVTLRCSPISGHKSVSWYQQVLGQGPQFIFQYYEKEERGRGNFPDRFSARQFPNYSSELNVNALLLGDSALYLCASSFFQGTGNTIYFGEGSWLTVV.

The rearrangement joins TRBV18 to TRBJ2-7; D unclear. Looked up from germline, CDR1 is KGHSH and CDR2 is LQKENI. This CDR3 has 13 residues. The V end was cut by 1 base, the J end by 1 base, with 5 bases between. The CDR3 region has the DNA TGTGCCAGCTCACCACAGAATTCCTACGAGCAGTACTTC. Translating gives CASSPQNSYEQYF.

By sample share, this clone is medium-sized. The chain has TRBV21-1 and TRBJ2-7; the DNA was not used to check the table's D call, TRBD1. TRBV21-1 is a pseudogene. This CDR3 comprises 15 residues. CDR3 DNA: TGTGCCAGCAGCAACACAGGGAGAGCTTTCTACGAGCAGTACTTC. It encodes CASSNTGRAFYEQYF.

V gene TRBV5-1 combines with J gene TRBJ1-1; tentative D call: TRBD1 (6 bases). Trimming took 0 bases from V and 5 from J, leaving 11 bases between them. Germline CDR1 SGHRS, CDR2 YFSETQ. There are 14 residues in the CDR3. As DNA, the CDR3 is TGCGCCAGCAGCTTGGCCGGAACAGGGACTGAAGCTTTCTTT. Protein: CASSLAGTGTEAFF. Filled out from reference TRBV5-1 and TRBJ1-1, the complete variable domain reads KAGVTQTPRYLIKTRGQQVTLSCSPISGHRSVSWYQQTPGQGLQFLFEYFSETQRNKGNFPGRFSGRQFSNSRSEMNVSTLELGDSALYLCASSLAGTGTEAFFGQGTRLTVV.

This chain joins TRBV6-6 and TRBJ2-7; TRBD1 agrees at 12 bases. This CDR3 has 15 amino acids. Germline CDR1 and CDR2: MNHNY and SVGAGI (reference sequence). Losses at the gene ends were 8 bases for V and 5 bases for J; bases not matched to a gene: 10. CDR3 in amino acids: CASQPWGTGGHEQYF. CDR3 nucleotides: TGTGCCAGCCAACCTTGGGGGACAGGGGGCCACGAGCAGTACTTC.

This clone was detected once. This chain connects TRBV5-4 to TRBJ2-1; 7 positions agree with TRBD1. This CDR3 contains 17 residues. In germline, CDR1 is SGHNT, CDR2 YYREEE (reference sequence). V lost 4 bases, J lost 4 bases, and 14 bases stayed unmatched. As DNA, the CDR3 is TGTGCCAGCAGCCGGCGAGGGGGCTACGATGATTACAATGAGCAGTTCTTC. It yields the protein CASSRRGGYDDYNEQFF.

This chain connects TRBV4-1 to TRBJ2-2; 7 bases agree with TRBD1. The CDR3 has 14 amino acids. Germline loops: CDR1 MGHRA, CDR2 YSYEKL. The ends lost 4 bases at V and 7 bases at J; junction bases unmatched: 6. The CDR3 loop is CASSPGQTNGELFF. In DNA form, the CDR3 reads TGCGCCAGCAGCCCGGGACAGACGAACGGGGAGCTGTTTTTT.

This clone was detected once. The chain combines TRBV28 with TRBJ2-7; D is unresolved. V dropped 8 bases and J dropped 1 base, with 9 bases sitting between them. From germline, CDR1 is MDHEN and CDR2 SYDVKM. The CDR3 covers 12 residues. DNA for the CDR3: TGTGCCAGCCGAGTAGGGTCCTACGAGCAGTACTTC. It is translated as CASRVGSYEQYF. The full variable domain, rest sourced from reference TRBV28 and TRBJ2-7, is DVKVTQSSRYLVKRTGEKVFLECVQDMDHENMFWYRQDPGLGLRLIYFSYDVKMKEKGDIPEGYSVSREKKERFSLILESASTNQTSMYLCASRVGSYEQYFGPGTRLTVT.

V usage is TRBV19 and J usage is TRBJ1-5; 10 bases align to TRBD1. The CDR3 consists of 15 residues. Germline V gene sequence: CDR1 LNHDA, CDR2 SQIVND (reference sequence). The V gene end was trimmed by 4 bases and the J gene end by 4 bases; junction bases not matched to a gene: 4. The CDR3 sequence is CASSKGQGSNQPQHF. CDR3 coding DNA: TGTGCCAGTAGTAAGGGACAGGGGTCAAATCAGCCCCAGCATTTT.

The chain combines TRBV28 with TRBJ2-5; D unclear. The V and J ends lost 3 bases and 2 bases respectively, with 10 bases between them. Germline assignment: CDR1 MDHEN and CDR2 SYDVKM. This CDR3 comprises 14 residues. The chain's CDR3 is CASSLSQLQETQYF. CDR3 DNA sequence: TGTGCCAGCAGTTTGTCGCAGTTACAAGAGACCCAGTACTTC.

This chain connects TRBV5-4 to TRBJ2-5; 7 bases align to TRBD2. The germline gives CDR1 SGHNT, CDR2 YYREEE (reference sequence). The V gene end was trimmed by 3 bases and the J gene end by 11 bases; junction bases not matched to a gene: 13. This CDR3 is 14 amino acids long. This chain's CDR3 is CASSSSEAGSPQYF. For the CDR3, the DNA is TGTGCCAGCAGCTCCTCTGAAGCGGGAAGCCCGCAGTACTTC.